This T cell receptor (beta chain) was recorded in a study of T cells after yellow fever vaccination (dated by TCRdb to between 2017 and 2020). For context, the study as a whole: The SMART-Seq v4 Ultra Low Input RNA kit was used to prepare libraries from fractions with low cell numbers. Blood samples were taken at several timepoints before and after primary and secondary immunization, and bulk PBMC replicates and cell subsets were isolated. Two healthy male donors made up the cohort, one aged 18 to 29 years and the other aged 30 to 39 years. To follow T-cell clones before and after primary and booster YFV17D yellow fever vaccination, bulk TCR alpha and beta repertoires were sequenced over time.

Sample treatment or condition, as interpreted from the label and publication: live attenuated yellow fever vaccine strain. A standard Ficoll-Paque protocol was used to isolate PBMCs from peripheral blood. Dynabeads CD4 and CD8 positive selection kits were used to isolate the CD4 and CD8 T-cell fractions. RNA was extracted with TriZol from bulk PBMCs, CD4 and CD8 fractions, and dextramer-positive and dextramer-negative fractions. V drops 3 bases and J drops 8 bases, leaving 10 bases in between. Including cysteine and phenylalanine, the CDR3 has 12 amino acids. Solely the CDR3 DNA is kept, with 36 bases framed from the first base. The germline V gene supplies CDR1 SGHVS and CDR2 FQNEAQ. The paper's findings and limits, for the study overall: The secondary T-cell response was found to be weaker but faster than the primary response, with a peak reached on day 5 rather than on day 15. Computational filtering was needed because FACS-sorted repertoires could contain abundant contaminating clonotypes from the bulk population. A small share of clonotypes occurred in both CD4 and CD8 compartments, likely arising from convergent recombination. Most clones expanded after primary vaccination were re-detected after the booster (around 96% of CD4 and around 88% of CD8), suggesting broad memory maintenance. Because only a couple of donors were included in the study, the extent to which the findings can be generalized is limited.

TCRdb shows the sequencer as Illumina NovaSeq 6000. TCR cDNA was synthesized by 5'RACE template switching, through which a universal primer site and unique molecular identifiers were introduced. Priming of cDNA synthesis was performed from both the TCR alpha and TCR beta constant segments. Library amplification involved two PCR steps, and the second step added sample barcodes and sequencing adapters. Sequencing of the libraries was done on either Illumina HiSeq 2500 (2x100 bp) or NovaSeq (2x150 bp). Per the authors' processing: Reads were demultiplexed and collapsed into UMI consensus sequences with MIGEC, and V(D)J alignment was performed with MiXCR. Using edgeR on replicate PBMC samples, clonotypes were called vaccine-responding if FDR was below 0.01 and the log2 fold change was above 5 up to day 15. Bulk clonotypes were assigned CD4 or CD8 identity according to which sequenced CD4 or CD8 repertoire held them at higher abundance. Starting from the raw public reads, TCRdb applied fastp trimming at Q25, assembled clones with MiXCR and retained in-frame beta chains. Identical CDR3 proteins give one entry, which carries the most common genes and DNA. These V and J calls derive from TCRdb rather than the authors' analysis. The sample table records some 320,000 distinct CDR3 sequences; 8.7% of these occur just once. The ten top clones hold approximately 3.3% of the sample.

Many counts were recorded for this clonotype. This clone's antigen is unknown. Base qualities are not provided; no much larger clone lies one nucleotide away. The TCR comes from a man in his late teens or twenties who received the YFV17D yellow fever vaccine. Rearrangement joined TRBV7-8 to TRBJ1-2, and TRBD1 may be the D gene, going by 5 matching bases. The sequences come from CD4+ T cells sorted from PBMCs, collected 5 days after the yellow fever booster vaccination. The CDR3 reads CASSFSRDGYTF. The nucleotides read TGTGCCAGCAGCTTCAGCAGGGACGGCTACACCTTC.